The rows below give T cell receptor beta chains drawn from one sample of a study of T cells in Graves' hyperthyroidism and ophthalmopathy. TCRdb re-analysed the multiplex PCR reads in MiXCR, keeping a single row per CDR3 protein. The sample holds roughly 380,000 distinct CDR3 sequences; roughly 13% are singletons and the top ten take 5.3%. Sequenced sample: blood. These TCRs come from a woman younger than 35 with Graves' hyperthyroidism. CDR3s include the opening cysteine and the closing phenylalanine or tryptophan. D genes are given only for firm matches. Clone size, where shown, is once, few, many, or a class for clones that have expanded.

TRBV12-5	TRBJ2-5	NA	NA	TGTGCTAGTGGTTTGTCGAGAGGACAGAAAGAGACCCAGTACTTC	CASGLSRGQKETQYF
TRBV2	TRBJ2-2	NA	many	TGTGCCAGCAGTAAAACAGGGTCATCCGGGGAGCTGTTTTTT	CASSKTGSSGELFF
TRBV5-1	TRBJ2-7	NA	NA	TGCGCCAGCAGCTTGAAACTAGCGGGACAGGGCTACGAGCAGTACTTC	CASSLKLAGQGYEQYF
TRBV14	TRBJ1-1	NA	NA	TGTGCCAGCAGCCAAGAATTCGGGCAGACCTATGAAGCTTTCTTT	CASSQEFGQTYEAFF
TRBV20-1	TRBJ1-4	TRBD1	many	TGCAGTGTTTTGACAGGGACGGGTGAAAAACTGTTTTTT	CSVLTGTGEKLFF
TRBV2	TRBJ2-1	NA	many	TGTGCCTCAAAGGGGGGGGGAACACAGTACAATGAGCAGTTCTTC	CASKGGGTQYNEQFF
TRBV5-1	TRBJ2-3	TRBD1	NA	TGCGCCAGCAGCTTGACCCCACACCGACAGGGGGGAGTCGCGCAGTATTTT	CASSLTPHRQGGVAQYF
TRBV18	TRBJ2-5	NA	few	TGTGCCAGCTCACCACCGGGGTCTGGAATTTCGGTGGTCCAGTACTTC	CASSPPGSGISVVQYF
TRBV28	TRBJ2-7	NA	many	TGTGCCAGCAACCTAGTCGGGTACGAGCAGTACTTC	CASNLVGYEQYF
TRBV12-3/TRBV12-4	TRBJ1-1	NA	many	TGTGCCAGCAGTTTAATTGTTTCGGCAGGGGTTACTGAAGCTTTCTTT	CASSLIVSAGVTEAFF
TRBV7-9	TRBJ2-1	NA	NA	TGTGCCAGCAGCGATCGTGTGGACAATGAGCAGTTCTTC	CASSDRVDNEQFF
TRBV7-2	TRBJ2-7	TRBD2	many	TGTGCCAGCACCCTTGGTTTTAGGCCCGAGCGGGAGCGTGGAAACGAGCAGTACTTC	CASTLGFRPERERGNEQYF
TRBV11-2	TRBJ2-7	TRBD1	many	TGTGCCAGCAGCGGGGGACAGAACTCCTACGAGCAGTACTTC	CASSGGQNSYEQYF
TRBV20-1	TRBJ1-2	NA	few	TGCAGTGCTAGCATCCCCGGTGGGGGCGCCCACACCTTC	CSASIPGGGAHTF
TRBV9	TRBJ2-7	NA	NA	TGTGCCAGCAGCGTAGGAAGGGCTAGCGACTCCTACGAGCAGTACTTC	CASSVGRASDSYEQYF
TRBV28	TRBJ1-5	NA	NA	TGTGCCAGCAGTTTAGCGTGGGGAACAGGCAATCAGCCCCAGCATTTT	CASSLAWGTGNQPQHF
TRBV5-1	TRBJ1-5	NA	few	TGCGCCAGCAGCCTCAGGGGAGTGGGCAATCAGCCCCAGCATTTT	CASSLRGVGNQPQHF
TRBV20-1	TRBJ2-7	TRBD1	many	TGCAGTGCTAGGCCCGGGACAGGGCCCTACGAGCAGTACTTC	CSARPGTGPYEQYF
TRBV19	TRBJ2-1	NA	NA	TGTGCCACAGAAGATGGCCTAGCGTACAATGAGCAGTTCTTC	CATEDGLAYNEQFF
TRBV10-2	TRBJ1-5	NA	NA	TGCGCCAGCAGTGAGTCGGGGGGGGGCCATCAGCCCCAGCATTTT	CASSESGGGHQPQHF
TRBV9	TRBJ2-7	TRBD2	many	TGTGCCAGCAGCGTGGGCGGGAGGGGAAACGAGCAGTACTTC	CASSVGGRGNEQYF
TRBV5-1	TRBJ1-4	NA	NA	TGCGCCAGCAGCACTCAGTCTCGGCGTGAAAAACTGTTTTTT	CASSTQSRREKLFF
TRBV30	TRBJ1-1	NA	many	TGTGCCTGGAGCCCTTACCGCAGGGGTCGCACTGAAGCTTTCTTT	CAWSPYRRGRTEAFF
TRBV18	TRBJ2-1	NA	many	TGTGCCAGCTCCCCACCCTCCTACAATGAGCAGTTCTTC	CASSPPSYNEQFF
TRBV28	TRBJ2-3	NA	many	TGTGCCAGCAGTTTATGGGGCCAGGGCACAGATACGCAGTATTTT	CASSLWGQGTDTQYF
TRBV7-8	TRBJ2-2	TRBD2	many	TGTGCCAGCAAAATAGCGGGAGCGGTAGGGGAGCTGTTTTTT	CASKIAGAVGELFF
TRBV6-5	TRBJ2-1	TRBD1	NA	TGTGCCAGCAGTTACCGGGACAGGGTGAATGAGCAGTTCTTC	CASSYRDRVNEQFF
TRBV28	TRBJ1-2	TRBD1	many	TGTGCCAGCAGTACCTCAGGAGGGGGCGATGGCTACACCTTC	CASSTSGGGDGYTF
TRBV14	TRBJ1-1	NA	many	TGTGCCAGCAGCGAGCTAGGGGCAGGCGACACTGAAGCTTTCTTT	CASSELGAGDTEAFF
TRBV7-9	TRBJ2-5	NA	many	TGTGCCAGCAGCTTAGCCGACACTTTCCAAGAGACCCAGTACTTC	CASSLADTFQETQYF
TRBV11-2	TRBJ2-1	NA	NA	TGTGCCAGCAGCTTAGTTAAGCCCGCCGGTGAGCAGTTCTTC	CASSLVKPAGEQFF
TRBV12-3/TRBV12-4	TRBJ1-1	NA	NA	TGTGCCAGCACTCAGTTTAACACTGAAGCTTTCTTT	CASTQFNTEAFF
TRBV9	TRBJ1-1	NA	NA	TGTGCCAGCAGCGTAGGGATCCTAGGGGAAACTGAAGCTTTCTTT	CASSVGILGETEAFF
TRBV7-3	TRBJ2-1	TRBD2	few	TGTGCCAGCAGCTTAATAGGCGGGAGCGGAGGTGAGCAGTTCTTC	CASSLIGGSGGEQFF
TRBV11-2	TRBJ2-3	TRBD2	few	TGTGCCAGCAGCTTAGACGGGAGGGCGGGGGACACGCAGTATTTT	CASSLDGRAGDTQYF
TRBV7-7	TRBJ1-1	TRBD1	few	TGTGCCAGCAGCTACACTCGGGACAGTGAAGCTTTCTTT	CASSYTRDSEAFF
TRBV20-1	TRBJ1-4	NA	NA	TGCAGTGCTCTCGGGGGGGGATCAACTAATGAAAAACTGTTTTTT	CSALGGGSTNEKLFF
TRBV27	TRBJ2-7	TRBD2	few	TGTGCCAGCGGGTCCGGGACTAGCGGAAAAACTGAGCAGTACTTC	CASGSGTSGKTEQYF
TRBV10-1	TRBJ2-2	TRBD1	few	TGCGCCAGCAGTGAGGTGGGACAGGGGCGGTCCGGGGAGCTGTTTTTT	CASSEVGQGRSGELFF
TRBV19	TRBJ2-7	TRBD2	NA	TGTGCCAGTAGTATGTCAGCGGGAGGAACCTACGAGCAGTACTTC	CASSMSAGGTYEQYF
TRBV6-1	TRBJ2-1	TRBD1	many	TGTGCCAGCAGTCGGGACAGGGGAGACAATGAGCAGTTCTTC	CASSRDRGDNEQFF
TRBV4-1	TRBJ1-1	NA	many	TGCGCCAGCAGCCAAGCATGGACACAGTACACTGAAGCTTTCTTT	CASSQAWTQYTEAFF
TRBV7-2	TRBJ2-3	NA	few	TGTGCCAGCAGCCCAGGGCCTCACGATACGCAGTATTTT	CASSPGPHDTQYF
TRBV14	TRBJ2-3	NA	few	TGTGCCAGCAGCCGGACGCGAACAGATACGCAGTATTTT	CASSRTRTDTQYF
TRBV15	TRBJ1-5	NA	many	TGTGCCACCAGCAGAGGAGTTGGCAATCAGCCCCAGCATTTT	CATSRGVGNQPQHF
TRBV29-1	TRBJ2-1	TRBD2	many	TGCAGCCTACAGGGACTAGCGGAGACATACAATGAGCAGTTCTTC	CSLQGLAETYNEQFF
TRBV11-2	TRBJ2-5	NA	many	TGTGCCAGCAGCTTAGATATGGGCCACCAAGAGACCCAGTACTTC	CASSLDMGHQETQYF
TRBV28	TRBJ2-7	TRBD2	NA	TGTGCCAGCAGTTTAATGGGTCCCGGGAGGGCCGACGAGCAGTACTTC	CASSLMGPGRADEQYF
TRBV6-1	TRBJ1-4	TRBD1	NA	TGTGCCAGCAGCCGGGACAGGGCCAGTGAAAAACTGTTTTTT	CASSRDRASEKLFF
TRBV28	TRBJ2-5	NA	many	TGTGCCAGCAGTTTGTCGCCCGCGGACCAAGAGACCCAGTACTTC	CASSLSPADQETQYF
TRBV5-1	TRBJ1-2	TRBD1	few	TGCGCCAGCAGCTCAGGGCTGGGGACAGAGGATGGCTACACCTTC	CASSSGLGTEDGYTF
TRBV12-5	TRBJ2-3	NA	NA	TGTGCTACCAGCGTGGATACAGATACGCAGTATTTT	CATSVDTDTQYF
TRBV12-3/TRBV12-4	TRBJ2-5	NA	many	TGTGCCAGCAGTTTGGGTGGAGGCCCAGAGACCCAGTACTTC	CASSLGGGPETQYF